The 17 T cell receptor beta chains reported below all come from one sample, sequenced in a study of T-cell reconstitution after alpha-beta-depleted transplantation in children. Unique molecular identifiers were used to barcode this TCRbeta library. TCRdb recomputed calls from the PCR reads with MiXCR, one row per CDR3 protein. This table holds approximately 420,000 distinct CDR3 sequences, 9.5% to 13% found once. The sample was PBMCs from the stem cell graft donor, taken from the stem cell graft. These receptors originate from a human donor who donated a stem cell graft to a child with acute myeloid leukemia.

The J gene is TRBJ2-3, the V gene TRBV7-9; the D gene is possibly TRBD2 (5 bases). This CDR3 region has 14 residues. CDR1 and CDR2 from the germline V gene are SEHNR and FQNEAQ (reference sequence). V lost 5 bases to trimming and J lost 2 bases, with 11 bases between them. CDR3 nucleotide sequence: TGTGCCAGCAGCCTAGACTACTACACAGATACGCAGTATTTT. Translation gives CASSLDYYTDTQYF.

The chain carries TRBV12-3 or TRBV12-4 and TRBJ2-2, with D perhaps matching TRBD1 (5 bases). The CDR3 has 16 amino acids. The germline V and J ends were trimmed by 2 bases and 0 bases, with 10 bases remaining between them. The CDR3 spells CASSLIRATNTGELFF. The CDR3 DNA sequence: TGTGCCAGCAGTTTAATCAGGGCTACGAACACCGGGGAGCTGTTTTTT.

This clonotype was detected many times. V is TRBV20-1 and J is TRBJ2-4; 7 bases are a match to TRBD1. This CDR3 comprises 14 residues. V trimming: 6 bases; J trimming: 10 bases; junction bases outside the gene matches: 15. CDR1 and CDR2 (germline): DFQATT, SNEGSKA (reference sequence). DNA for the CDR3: TGCAGTGCCCACAAAAGAGGGGGCTTAGGTATTCAGTACTTC. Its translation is CSAHKRGGLGIQYF.

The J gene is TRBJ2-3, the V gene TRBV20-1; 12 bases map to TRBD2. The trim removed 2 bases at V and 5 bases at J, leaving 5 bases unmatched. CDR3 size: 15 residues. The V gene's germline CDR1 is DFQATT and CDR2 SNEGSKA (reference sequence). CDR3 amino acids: CSARRLAGARDTQYF. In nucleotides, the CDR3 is TGCAGTGCTAGAAGACTAGCGGGAGCGAGAGATACGCAGTATTTT.

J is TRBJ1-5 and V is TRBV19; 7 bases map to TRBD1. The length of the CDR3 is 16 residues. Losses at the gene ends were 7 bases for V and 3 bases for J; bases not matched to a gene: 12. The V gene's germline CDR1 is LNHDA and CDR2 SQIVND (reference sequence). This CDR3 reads CASKQDRERANQPQHF. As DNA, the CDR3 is TGTGCCAGTAAACAAGACAGGGAGAGGGCCAATCAGCCCCAGCATTTT.

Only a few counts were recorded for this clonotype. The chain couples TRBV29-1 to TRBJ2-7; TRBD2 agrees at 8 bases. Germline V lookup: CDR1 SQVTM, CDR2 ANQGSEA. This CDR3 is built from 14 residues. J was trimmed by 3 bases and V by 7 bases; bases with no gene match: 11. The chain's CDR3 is CSGTTSGLVYEQYF. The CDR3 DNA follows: TGCAGCGGCACCACTAGCGGCCTTGTCTACGAGCAGTACTTC.

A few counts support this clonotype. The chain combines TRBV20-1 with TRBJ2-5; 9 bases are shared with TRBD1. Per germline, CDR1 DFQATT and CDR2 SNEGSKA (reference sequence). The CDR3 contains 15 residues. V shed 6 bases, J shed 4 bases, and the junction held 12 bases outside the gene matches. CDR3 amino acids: CSAQTGTGIGETQYF. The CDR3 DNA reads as TGCAGTGCCCAGACGGGGACAGGGATAGGAGAGACCCAGTACTTC.

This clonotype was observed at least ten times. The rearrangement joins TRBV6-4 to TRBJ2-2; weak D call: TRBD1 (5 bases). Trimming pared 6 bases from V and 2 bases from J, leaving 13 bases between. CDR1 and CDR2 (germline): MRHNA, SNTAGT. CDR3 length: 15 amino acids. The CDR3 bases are TGTGCCAGCAGCCCACGTCAGGGAAACACCGGGGAGCTGTTTTTT. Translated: CASSPRQGNTGELFF.

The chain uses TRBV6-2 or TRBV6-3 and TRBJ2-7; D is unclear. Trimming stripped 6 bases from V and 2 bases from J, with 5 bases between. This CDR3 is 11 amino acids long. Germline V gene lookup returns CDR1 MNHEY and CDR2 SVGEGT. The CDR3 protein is CASSHTYEQYF. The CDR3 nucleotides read TGTGCCAGCAGCCATACCTACGAGCAGTACTTC.

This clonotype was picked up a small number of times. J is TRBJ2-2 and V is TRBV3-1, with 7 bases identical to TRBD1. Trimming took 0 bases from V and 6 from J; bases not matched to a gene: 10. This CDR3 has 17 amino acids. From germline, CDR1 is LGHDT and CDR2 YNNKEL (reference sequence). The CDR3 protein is CASSQDGDSPKPGELFF. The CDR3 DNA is TGTGCCAGCAGCCAAGATGGGGACAGCCCCAAGCCCGGGGAGCTGTTTTTT.

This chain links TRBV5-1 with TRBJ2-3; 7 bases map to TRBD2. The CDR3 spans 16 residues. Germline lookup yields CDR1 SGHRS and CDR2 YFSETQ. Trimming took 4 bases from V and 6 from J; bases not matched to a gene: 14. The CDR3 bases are TGCGCCAGCAGCGCGGGTGGTATGACTAGCTGGGATACGCAGTATTTT. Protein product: CASSAGGMTSWDTQYF.

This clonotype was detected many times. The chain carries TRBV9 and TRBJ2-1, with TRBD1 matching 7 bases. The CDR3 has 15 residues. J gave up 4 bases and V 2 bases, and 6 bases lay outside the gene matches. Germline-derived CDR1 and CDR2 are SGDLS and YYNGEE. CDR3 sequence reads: CASSVGRRGYNEQFF. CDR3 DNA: TGTGCCAGCAGCGTGGGACGCAGGGGGTACAATGAGCAGTTCTTC.

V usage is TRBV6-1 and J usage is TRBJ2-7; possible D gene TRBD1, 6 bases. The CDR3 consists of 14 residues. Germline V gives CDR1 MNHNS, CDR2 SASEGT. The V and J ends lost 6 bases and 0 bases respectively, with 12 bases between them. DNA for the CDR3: TGTGCCAGCAGCACGAGGGGGAGCTCCTACGAGCAGTACGTC. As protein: CASSTRGSSYEQYV.

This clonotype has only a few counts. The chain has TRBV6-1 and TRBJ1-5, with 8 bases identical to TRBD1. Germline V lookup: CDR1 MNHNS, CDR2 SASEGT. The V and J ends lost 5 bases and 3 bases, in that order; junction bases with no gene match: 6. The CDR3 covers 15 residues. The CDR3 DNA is TGTGCCAGCAGTCGGACGGACAGGGCCAATCAGCCCCAGCATTTT. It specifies CASSRTDRANQPQHF.

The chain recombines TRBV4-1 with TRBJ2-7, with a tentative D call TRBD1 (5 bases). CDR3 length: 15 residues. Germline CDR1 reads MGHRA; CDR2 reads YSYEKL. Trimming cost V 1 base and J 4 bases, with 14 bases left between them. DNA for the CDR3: TGCGCCAGCAGCCAAGTTTCGACAGCCGAATACGAGCAGTACTTC. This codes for CASSQVSTAEYEQYF.

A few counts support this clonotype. The CDR3 loop is CASSLAGETYEQYF. The CDR3, as DNA: TGTGCCAGCAGTTTAGCGGGAGAAACCTACGAGCAGTACTTC. The chain joins TRBV27 to TRBJ2-7; 7 bases map to TRBD2. The germline V gene has CDR1 MNHEY and CDR2 SMNVEV (reference sequence). The CDR3 contains 14 residues. The V gene end was trimmed by 2 bases and the J gene end by 2 bases; junction bases not matched to a gene: 3.

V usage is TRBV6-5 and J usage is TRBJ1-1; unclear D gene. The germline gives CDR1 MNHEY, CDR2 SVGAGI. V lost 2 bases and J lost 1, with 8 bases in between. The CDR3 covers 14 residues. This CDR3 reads CASSYRQTNTEAFF. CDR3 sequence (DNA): TGTGCCAGCAGTTACCGCCAAACGAACACTGAAGCTTTCTTT.